Presented here are 17 T cell receptor beta chains from one specimen sequenced in a study of T cells in localized non-small cell lung cancer. Clones were sequenced by immunoSEQ multiplex PCR, and TCRdb holds only the in-frame ones, with some missing. The profile shows under 20,000 clones, about 89% of them singletons. Here the sequenced sample was peripheral blood, taken before any cancer treatment. The source of these receptors is a male donor aged 60 or over with stage I squamous cell lung carcinoma.

The chain employs TRBV6-6 and TRBJ2-7; D gene unclear. The V gene lost 5 bases and the J gene lost 2 bases, with 16 bases spanning the gap. Germline assignment: CDR1 MNHNY and CDR2 SVGAGI (reference sequence). The CDR3 loop spans 15 amino acids. CDR3 bases: TGTGCCAGCAGTCATCCGCCAACTACCGCCTACGAGCAGTACTTC. It is translated as CASSHPPTTAYEQYF.

The chain recombines TRBV28 with TRBJ1-1; TRBD1 matches 7 bases. Germline trimming cut 5 bases from V and 0 bases from J; bases unmatched to any gene: 6. Germline V gene lookup returns CDR1 MDHEN and CDR2 SYDVKM. The length of the CDR3 is 15 residues. In DNA form, the CDR3 reads TGTGCCAGCAGTGACGTGACAGGGATGAACACTGAAGCTTTCTTT. It yields the protein CASSDVTGMNTEAFF.

The chain couples TRBV6-1 to TRBJ1-1, with D perhaps matching TRBD1 (5 bases). V dropped 1 base and J dropped 0 bases, with 18 bases sitting between them. Germline CDR1 is MNHNS and CDR2 is SASEGT. There are 18 residues in the CDR3. The CDR3 loop reads CASSEEVGAGTVNTEAFF. CDR3 sequence (DNA): TGTGCCAGCAGTGAAGAGGTGGGCGCCGGGACGGTGAACACTGAAGCTTTCTTT.

This chain joins TRBV19 and TRBJ1-2, with D maybe TRBD1 (5 bases). The germline gives CDR1 LNHDA, CDR2 SQIVND (reference sequence). This CDR3 is 13 amino acids long. V lost 9 bases to trimming and J lost 6 bases, with 17 bases between them. CDR3 in amino acids: CASRRTRWDGYTF. The DNA for the CDR3 is TGTGCCAGCCGTAGGACACGGTGGGATGGCTACACCTTC.

The chain carries TRBV4-2 and TRBJ1-5; D call uncertain. V lost 0 bases and J lost 0, with 3 bases in between. There are 14 residues in the CDR3. Germline-derived CDR1 and CDR2 are LGHNA and YNFKEQ. The CDR3 reads CASSQETSNQPQHF. In DNA form, the CDR3 reads TGTGCCAGCAGCCAAGAAACTAGCAATCAGCCCCAGCATTTT.

The chain carries TRBV28 and TRBJ1-2; D gene unclear. Germline CDR1 and CDR2: MDHEN and SYDVKM. The V gene lost 10 bases and the J gene lost 4 bases, with 13 bases spanning the gap. This CDR3 spans 12 amino acids. The DNA of the CDR3 is TGTGCCACCAGAGCAGGAGGCTATGGCTACACCTTC. Translation gives CATRAGGYGYTF.

Only one count was recorded for this clone. The chain links TRBV7-9 to TRBJ2-7; no definite D call. CDR3 length equals 12 residues. Deletions cut 4 bases from V and 2 bases from J, with 6 bases between. Germline values: CDR1 SEHNR, CDR2 FQNEAQ (reference sequence). The CDR3 region has the DNA TGTGCCAGCAGCTCTCAAACCTACGAGCAGTACTTC. Amino acids: CASSSQTYEQYF. The variable domain in full, with the rest retrieved from reference TRBV7-9 and TRBJ2-7, is DTGVSQNPRHKITKRGQNVTFRCDPISEHNRLYWYRQTLGQGPEFLTYFQNEAQLEKSRLLSDRFSAERPKGSFSTLEIQRTEQGDSAMYLCASSSQTYEQYFGPGTRLTVT.

The chain is built from TRBV13 and TRBJ2-3; 10 bases are a match to TRBD2. Germline CDR1 PRHDT, CDR2 FYEKMQ (reference sequence). The CDR3 length is 16 residues. J gave up 0 bases and V 4 bases, and 4 bases lay outside the gene matches. The CDR3 nucleotides are TGTGCCAGCAGCTCCGGAGCGGGAGGGAGCACAGATACGCAGTATTTT. Translation gives CASSSGAGGSTDTQYF.

The J gene is TRBJ2-7, the V gene TRBV16; 12 bases agree with TRBD2. V was clipped by 1 base and J by 9 bases; unmatched bases: 10. The CDR3 consists of 16 residues. The germline CDR1 and CDR2 sequences are KGHSY and FQNENV. For the CDR3, the DNA is TGTGCCAGCAGCCAATTTGCTGAGACTAGCGGGAGTTTGCAGTACTTC. Translating gives CASSQFAETSGSLQYF. Full variable domain (outside the CDR3, taken from reference TRBV16 and TRBJ2-7): GEEVAQTPKHLVRGEGQKAKLYCAPIKGHSYVFWYQQVLKNEFKFLISFQNENVFDETGMPKERFSAKCLPNSPCSLEIQATKLEDSAVYFCASSQFAETSGSLQYFGPGTRLTVT.

The chain recombines TRBV4-3 with TRBJ2-1; 10 bases agree with TRBD1. Germline V gene data show CDR1 as LGHNA and CDR2 as YSLEER. This CDR3 contains 16 residues. Trimming removed 0 bases from V and 13 bases from J; junction bases left unmatched: 12. The CDR3 loop reads CASSQEDRDRGQPQFF. Here the CDR3 DNA reads TGCGCCAGCAGCCAAGAGGACCGGGACAGGGGCCAGCCCCAGTTCTTC.

The CDR3 here is CASNLVGGPDNEKLFF. DNA for the CDR3: TGTGCCAGTAACTTGGTAGGGGGACCGGATAATGAAAAACTGTTTTTT. The chain joins TRBV19 to TRBJ1-4; perhaps TRBD1 as D (6 bases). Germline V CDR1 and CDR2: LNHDA, SQIVND (reference sequence). Trimming cost V 7 bases and J 4 bases, with 19 bases left between them. CDR3 length: 16 amino acids.

V is TRBV15 and J is TRBJ2-1, with 12 bases identical to TRBD2. From germline, CDR1 is LNHNV and CDR2 YYDKDF (reference sequence). J gave up 6 bases and V 2 bases, and 5 bases lay outside the gene matches. The CDR3 has 16 amino acids. This chain's CDR3 is CATSRYPSGRANEQFF. The CDR3 region has the DNA TGTGCCACCAGCAGATACCCTAGCGGGAGGGCCAATGAGCAGTTCTTC.

V is TRBV2 and J is TRBJ2-5; 11 bases map to TRBD2. CDR3 size: 15 residues. The V segment lost 2 bases and the J segment 11 bases; nucleotides outside the gene matches: 10. Germline CDR1 and CDR2: SNHLY and FYNNEI. The CDR3 loop is CASSEQLAGEIEQYF. The CDR3 DNA is TGTGCCAGCAGTGAACAACTAGCGGGAGAAATTGAGCAGTACTTC.

This clone appeared once. The rearrangement uses TRBV18 and TRBJ2-1; TRBD1 or TRBD2 may be the D gene (6 bases each). The germline V gene has CDR1 KGHSH and CDR2 LQKENI. With 3 bases removed from V and 9 bases from J, the gap between germline ends came to 15 bases. CDR3 size: 14 residues. This CDR3 reads CASSPGSGAGEQFF. Written as DNA, the CDR3 is TGTGCCAGCTCACCCGGATCGGGGGCCGGTGAGCAGTTCTTC.

V gene TRBV30 combines with J gene TRBJ2-1; either TRBD1 or TRBD2 may fit D (6 bases each). Germline CDR1 is GTSNPN and CDR2 is SVGIG (reference sequence). The CDR3 has 12 amino acids. Trimming took off 3 bases at V and 7 bases at J, with 10 bases between the two ends. The CDR3 DNA reads TGTGCCTGGAGCGGGGGCTATAATGAGCAGTTCTTC. Translation gives CAWSGGYNEQFF. Filled out from reference TRBV30 and TRBJ2-1, the complete variable domain reads SQTIHQWPATLVQPVGSPLSLECTVEGTSNPNLYWYRQAAGRGLQLLFYSVGIGQISSEVPQNLSASRPQDRQFILSSKKLLLSDSGFYLCAWSGGYNEQFFGPGTRLTVL.

The table lists this clone with a count of one. CDR3 amino acids: CASGTGQGSYEQYF. The CDR3 DNA is TGTGCTAGTGGTACCGGACAGGGTTCCTACGAGCAGTACTTC. The chain links TRBV12-5 to TRBJ2-7, with 8 nucleotides matching TRBD1. Trimming removed 5 bases from V and 1 base from J; junction bases left unmatched: 4. Germline V gives CDR1 LGHNT, CDR2 FRNRAP. The CDR3 consists of 14 residues.

V is TRBV4-3 and J is TRBJ2-6; D ambiguous. CDR3 length equals 14 residues. CDR1 and CDR2 (germline): LGHNA, YSLEER. Trimming took off 4 bases at V and 2 bases at J, with 6 bases between the two ends. CDR3 region: CASSLSAGANVLTF. In nucleotides, the CDR3 is TGCGCCAGCAGCCTCTCCGCTGGGGCCAACGTCCTGACTTTC.